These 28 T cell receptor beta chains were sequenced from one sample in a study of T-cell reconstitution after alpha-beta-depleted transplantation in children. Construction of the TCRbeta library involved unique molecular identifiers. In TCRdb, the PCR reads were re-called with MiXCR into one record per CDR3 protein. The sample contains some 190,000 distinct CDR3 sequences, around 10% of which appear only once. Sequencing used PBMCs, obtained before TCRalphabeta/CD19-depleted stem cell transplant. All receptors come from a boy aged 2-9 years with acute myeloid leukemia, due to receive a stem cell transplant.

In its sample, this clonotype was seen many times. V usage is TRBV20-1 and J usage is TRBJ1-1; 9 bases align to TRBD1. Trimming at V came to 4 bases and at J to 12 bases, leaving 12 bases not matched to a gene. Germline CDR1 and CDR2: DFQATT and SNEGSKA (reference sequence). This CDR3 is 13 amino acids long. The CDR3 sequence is CSAKHSQGASSFF. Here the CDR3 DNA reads TGCAGTGCTAAACACTCACAGGGGGCCTCATCTTTCTTT.

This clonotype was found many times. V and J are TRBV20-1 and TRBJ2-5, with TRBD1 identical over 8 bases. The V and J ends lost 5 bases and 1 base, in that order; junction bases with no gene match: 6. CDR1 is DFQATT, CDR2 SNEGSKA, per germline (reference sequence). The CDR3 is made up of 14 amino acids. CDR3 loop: CSAGDRNLQETQYF. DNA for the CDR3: TGCAGTGCTGGGGACAGGAACCTCCAAGAGACCCAGTACTTC.

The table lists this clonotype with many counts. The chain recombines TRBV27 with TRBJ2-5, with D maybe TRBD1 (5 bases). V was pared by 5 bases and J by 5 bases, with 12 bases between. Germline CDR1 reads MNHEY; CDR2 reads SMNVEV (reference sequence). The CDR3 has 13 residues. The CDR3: CASSPRVGETQYF. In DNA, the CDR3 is TGTGCCAGCAGTCCCAGGGTTGGGGAGACCCAGTACTTC.

CDR3 sequence: CSARDLSAEETQYF. Written as DNA, the CDR3 is TGCAGTGCTAGAGATCTCAGCGCTGAAGAGACCCAGTACTTC. The rearrangement links TRBV20-1 to TRBJ2-5; no reliable D call. The ends were cut back, 0 bases at V and 3 bases at J, with 11 bases in the middle. The germline V gene has CDR1 DFQATT and CDR2 SNEGSKA (reference sequence). This CDR3 contains 14 residues.

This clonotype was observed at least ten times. CDR3 in amino acids: CASSTLQGAGGYTF. In DNA, the CDR3 is TGTGCCAGCAGTACCTTACAGGGGGCGGGTGGCTACACCTTC. J is TRBJ1-2 and V is TRBV6-5; 9 bases line up with TRBD1. The CDR3 has 14 residues. Looked up from germline, CDR1 is MNHEY and CDR2 is SVGAGI. Losses at the gene ends were 5 bases for V and 7 bases for J; bases not matched to a gene: 8.

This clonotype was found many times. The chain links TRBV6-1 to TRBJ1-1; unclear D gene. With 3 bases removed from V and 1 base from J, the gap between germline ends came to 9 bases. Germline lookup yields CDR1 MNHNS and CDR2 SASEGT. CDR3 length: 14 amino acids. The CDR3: CASSELAGNTEAFF. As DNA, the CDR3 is TGTGCCAGCAGTGAGCTCGCAGGGAACACTGAAGCTTTCTTT.

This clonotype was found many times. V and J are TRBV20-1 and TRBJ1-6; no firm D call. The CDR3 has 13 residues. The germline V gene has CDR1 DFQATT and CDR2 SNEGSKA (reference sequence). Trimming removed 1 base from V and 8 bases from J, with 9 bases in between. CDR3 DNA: TGCAGTGCTAGAGGGCAGGAGTATTCACCCCTCCACTTT. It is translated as CSARGQEYSPLHF.

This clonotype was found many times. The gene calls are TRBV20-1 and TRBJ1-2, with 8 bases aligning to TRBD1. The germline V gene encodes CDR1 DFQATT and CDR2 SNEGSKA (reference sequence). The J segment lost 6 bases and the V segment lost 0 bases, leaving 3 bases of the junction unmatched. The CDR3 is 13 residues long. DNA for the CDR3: TGCAGTGCTAGAGATCAGGGGGCGCATGGCTACACCTTC. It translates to CSARDQGAHGYTF.

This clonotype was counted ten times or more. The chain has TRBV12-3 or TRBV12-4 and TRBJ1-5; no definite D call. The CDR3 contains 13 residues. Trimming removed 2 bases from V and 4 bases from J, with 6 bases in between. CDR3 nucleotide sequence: TGTGCCAGCAGTTTACTGATAAATCAGCCCCAGCATTTT. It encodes CASSLLINQPQHF.

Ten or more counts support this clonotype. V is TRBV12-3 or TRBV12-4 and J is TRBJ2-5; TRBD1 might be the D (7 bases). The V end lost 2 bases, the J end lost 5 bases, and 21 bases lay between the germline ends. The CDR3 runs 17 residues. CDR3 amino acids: CASSLSPGRGAGETQYF. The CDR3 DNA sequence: TGTGCCAGCAGTTTATCTCCCGGCAGGGGGGCCGGGGAGACCCAGTACTTC.

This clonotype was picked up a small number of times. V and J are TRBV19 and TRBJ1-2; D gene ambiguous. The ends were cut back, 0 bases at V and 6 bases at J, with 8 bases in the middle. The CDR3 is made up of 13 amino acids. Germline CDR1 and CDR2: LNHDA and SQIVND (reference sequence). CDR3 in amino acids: CASSIEGIDGYTF. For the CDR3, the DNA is TGTGCCAGTAGTATAGAGGGGATCGATGGCTACACCTTC. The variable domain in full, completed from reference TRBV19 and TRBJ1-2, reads DGGITQSPKYLFRKEGQNVTLSCEQNLNHDAMYWYRQDPGQGLRLIYYSQIVNDFQKGDIAEGYSVSREKKESFPLTVTSAQKNPTAFYLCASSIEGIDGYTFGSGTRLTVV.

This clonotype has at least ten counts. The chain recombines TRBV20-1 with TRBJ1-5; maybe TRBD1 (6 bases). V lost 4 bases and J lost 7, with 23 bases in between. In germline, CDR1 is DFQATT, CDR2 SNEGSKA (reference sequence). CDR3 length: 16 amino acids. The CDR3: CSAISSWGTQGQPQHF. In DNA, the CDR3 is TGCAGTGCTATCTCGTCGTGGGGCACCCAGGGGCAGCCCCAGCATTTT.

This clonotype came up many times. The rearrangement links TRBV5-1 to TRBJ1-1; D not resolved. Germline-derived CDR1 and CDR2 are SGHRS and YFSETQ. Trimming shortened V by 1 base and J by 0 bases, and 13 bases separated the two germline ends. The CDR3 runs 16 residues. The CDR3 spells CASSLQPPQLNTEAFF. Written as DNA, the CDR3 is TGCGCCAGCAGCTTGCAACCACCTCAACTGAACACTGAAGCTTTCTTT. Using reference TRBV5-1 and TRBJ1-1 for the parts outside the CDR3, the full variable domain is KAGVTQTPRYLIKTRGQQVTLSCSPISGHRSVSWYQQTPGQGLQFLFEYFSETQRNKGNFPGRFSGRQFSNSRSEMNVSTLELGDSALYLCASSLQPPQLNTEAFFGQGTRLTVV.

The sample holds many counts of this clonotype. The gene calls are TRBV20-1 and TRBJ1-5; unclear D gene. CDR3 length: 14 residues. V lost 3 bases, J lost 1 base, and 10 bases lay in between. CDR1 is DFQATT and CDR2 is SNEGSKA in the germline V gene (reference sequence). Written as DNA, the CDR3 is TGCAGTGCTAGTATCGGACCCAGCAATCAGCCCCAGCATTTT. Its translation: CSASIGPSNQPQHF.

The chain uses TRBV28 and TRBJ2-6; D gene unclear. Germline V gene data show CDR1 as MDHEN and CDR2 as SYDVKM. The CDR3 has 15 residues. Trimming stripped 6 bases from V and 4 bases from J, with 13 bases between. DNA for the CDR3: TGTGCCAGCAGCCTCCGATTTACAGGGGCCAACGTCCTGACTTTC. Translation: CASSLRFTGANVLTF.

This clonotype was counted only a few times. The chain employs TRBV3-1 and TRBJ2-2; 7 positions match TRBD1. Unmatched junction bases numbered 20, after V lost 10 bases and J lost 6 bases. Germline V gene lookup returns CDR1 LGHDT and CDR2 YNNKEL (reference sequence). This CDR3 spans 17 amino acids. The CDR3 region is CATSQDPRGLGSGELFF. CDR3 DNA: TGTGCCACCTCCCAAGATCCGAGGGGGCTTGGTTCCGGGGAGCTGTTTTTT.

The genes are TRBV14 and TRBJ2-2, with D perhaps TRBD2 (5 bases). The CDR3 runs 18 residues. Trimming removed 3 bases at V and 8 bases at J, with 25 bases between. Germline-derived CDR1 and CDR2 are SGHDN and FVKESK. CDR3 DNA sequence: TGTGCCAGCAGCCACTCTTCCATGGGCGGGCTTAACGCTGGGGAGCTGTTTTTT. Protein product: CASSHSSMGGLNAGELFF.

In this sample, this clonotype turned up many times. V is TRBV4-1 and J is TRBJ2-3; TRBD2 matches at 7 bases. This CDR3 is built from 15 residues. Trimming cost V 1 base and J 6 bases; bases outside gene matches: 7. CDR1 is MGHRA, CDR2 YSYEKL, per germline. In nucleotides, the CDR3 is TGCGCCAGCAGCCAAGTAGGACTAGTCACCGATACGCAGTATTTT. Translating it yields CASSQVGLVTDTQYF.

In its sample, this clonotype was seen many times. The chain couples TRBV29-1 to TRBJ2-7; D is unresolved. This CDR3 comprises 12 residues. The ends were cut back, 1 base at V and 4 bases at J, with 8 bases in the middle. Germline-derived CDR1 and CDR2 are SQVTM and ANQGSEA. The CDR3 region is CSVEVGKYEQYV. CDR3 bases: TGCAGCGTTGAAGTAGGAAAGTACGAGCAGTACGTC.

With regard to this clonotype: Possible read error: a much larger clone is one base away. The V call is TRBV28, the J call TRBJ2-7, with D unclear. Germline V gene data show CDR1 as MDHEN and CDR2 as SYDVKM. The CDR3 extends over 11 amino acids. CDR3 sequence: CASSLTDEQCF. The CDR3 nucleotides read TGTGCCAGCAGTTTAACCGACGAGCAGTGCTTC. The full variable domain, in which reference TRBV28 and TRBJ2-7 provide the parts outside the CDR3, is DVKVTQSSRYLVKRTGEKVFLECVQDMDHENMFWYRQDPGLGLRLIYFSYDVKMKEKGDIPEGYSVSREKKERFSLILESASTNQTSMYLCASSLTDEQCFGPGTRLTVT.

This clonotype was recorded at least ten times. CDR3 nucleotides: TGTGCCAGCAGCTTAGGACAGGACACGAACACCGGGGAGCTGTTTTTT. Its protein is CASSLGQDTNTGELFF. The chain links TRBV5-4 to TRBJ2-2; 7 bases are shared with TRBD1. From germline, CDR1 is SGHNT and CDR2 YYREEE (reference sequence). The CDR3 is 16 amino acids. The ends lost 2 bases at V and 0 bases at J; junction bases unmatched: 4. The whole variable domain, remainder taken from reference TRBV5-4 and TRBJ2-2, is ETGVTQSPTHLIKTRGQQVTLRCSSQSGHNTVSWYQQALGQGPQFIFQYYREEENGRGNFPPRFSGLQFPNYSSELNVNALELDDSALYLCASSLGQDTNTGELFFGEGSRLTVL.

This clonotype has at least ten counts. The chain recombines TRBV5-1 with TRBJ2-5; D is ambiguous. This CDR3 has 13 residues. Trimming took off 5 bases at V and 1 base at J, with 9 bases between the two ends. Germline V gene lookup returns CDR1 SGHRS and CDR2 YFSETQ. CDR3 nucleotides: TGCGCCAGCAGTCCAATTCTCCAAGAGACCCAGTACTTC. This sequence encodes CASSPILQETQYF.

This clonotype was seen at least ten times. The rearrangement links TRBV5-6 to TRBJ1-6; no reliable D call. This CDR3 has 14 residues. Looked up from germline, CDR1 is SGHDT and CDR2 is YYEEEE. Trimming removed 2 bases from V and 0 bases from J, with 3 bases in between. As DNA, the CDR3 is TGTGCCAGCAGCTTCGGCTCCTATAATTCACCCCTCCACTTT. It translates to CASSFGSYNSPLHF.

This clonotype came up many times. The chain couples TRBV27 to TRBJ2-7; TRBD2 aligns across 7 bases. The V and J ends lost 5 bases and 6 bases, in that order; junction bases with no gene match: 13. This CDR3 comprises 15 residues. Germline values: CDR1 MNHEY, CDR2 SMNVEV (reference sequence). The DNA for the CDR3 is TGTGCCAGCAGTAAAATAGCGGGTGCCCCTGGCGAGCAGTACTTC. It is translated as CASSKIAGAPGEQYF.

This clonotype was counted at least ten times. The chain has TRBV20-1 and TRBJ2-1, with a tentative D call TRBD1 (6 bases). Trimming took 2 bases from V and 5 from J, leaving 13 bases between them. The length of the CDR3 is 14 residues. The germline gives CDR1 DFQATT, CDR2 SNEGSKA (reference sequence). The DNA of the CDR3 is TGCAGTGCTAGACGAGCACAGGGAAACAATGAGCAGTTCTTC. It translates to CSARRAQGNNEQFF.

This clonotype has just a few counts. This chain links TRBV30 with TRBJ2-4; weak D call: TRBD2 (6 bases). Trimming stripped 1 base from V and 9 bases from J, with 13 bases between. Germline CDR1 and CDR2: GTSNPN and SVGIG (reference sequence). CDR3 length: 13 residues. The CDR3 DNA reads TGTGCCTGGAGTGCGGGAGCCCGGGGCATTCAGTACTTC. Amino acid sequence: CAWSAGARGIQYF.

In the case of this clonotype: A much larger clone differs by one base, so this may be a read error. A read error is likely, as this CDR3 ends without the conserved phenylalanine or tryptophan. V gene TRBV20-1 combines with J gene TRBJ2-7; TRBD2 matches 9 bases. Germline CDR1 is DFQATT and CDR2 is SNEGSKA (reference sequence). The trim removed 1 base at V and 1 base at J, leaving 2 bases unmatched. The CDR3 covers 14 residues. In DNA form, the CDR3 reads TGCAGTGCTAGAGGACTAGCGGATTCCTACGAGCAGTACCTC. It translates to CSARGLADSYEQYL.

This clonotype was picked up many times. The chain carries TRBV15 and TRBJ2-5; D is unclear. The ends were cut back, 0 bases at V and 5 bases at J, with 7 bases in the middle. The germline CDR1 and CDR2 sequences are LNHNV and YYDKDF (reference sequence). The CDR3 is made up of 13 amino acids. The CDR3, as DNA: TGTGCCACCAGCAGAGATCCGAGGGAGACCCAGTACTTC. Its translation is CATSRDPRETQYF. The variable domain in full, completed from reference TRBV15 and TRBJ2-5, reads DAMVIQNPRYQVTQFGKPVTLSCSQTLNHNVMYWYQQKSSQAPKLLFHYYDKDFNNEADTPDNFQSRRPNTSFCFLDIRSPGLGDTAMYLCATSRDPRETQYFGPGTRLLVL.